The subject of this entry is one TCR beta chain. Its antigen is not known. The repertoire was sequenced with immunoSEQ multiplex PCR; TCRdb's copy has only in-frame clones and lacks some. The sample consists of 70,000 or so clones, more than 65% of them appearing once. This sample was included in a study of T cell responses to AZD1222 COVID-19 vaccine. Whole-study results and caveats: Mapped onto spike, vaccine-associated CD4 TCRs spanned it and were dominant at 160-218 and 743-854.

The CDR3 is 13 residues long. From germline, CDR1 is SNHLY and CDR2 FYNNEI. Trimming left V 5 bases short and J 6 bases short, with 13 bases between. The rearrangement links TRBV2 to TRBJ1-2; D possibly corresponds to TRBD1 (6 bases). Source: peripheral blood, taken on day 0 of MenACWY control vaccination. The sequence was collected from an adult in good health. The CDR3 bases are TGTGCCAGCAGTCCTCAGGGGATGGATGGCTACACCTTC. Protein sequence: CASSPQGMDGYTF. The whole variable domain, filled in from reference TRBV2 and TRBJ1-2, reads EPEVTQTPSHQVTQMGQEVILRCVPISNHLYFYWYRQILGQKVEFLVSFYNNEISEKSEIFDDQFSVERPDGSNFTLKIRSTKLEDSAMYFCASSPQGMDGYTFGSGTRLTVV.